This is a list of T cell receptor beta chains from one sample in a study of T-cell memory formation after mild COVID-19. Using its own MiXCR run on the 5' RACE reads, TCRdb lists one record per CDR3 protein. The sample contains a few hundred thousand distinct CDR3 sequences, approximately 21% of which appear only once. Sequenced: PBMCs or a T cell subset sorted from them (not recorded which). Receptors originate from an adult woman who had mild COVID-19 (a few samples of this study predate the infection). Cell type and time point are not known. CDR3s include the opening cysteine and the closing phenylalanine or tryptophan. D genes are given only for firm matches. Size is omitted from some rows. Given values are once, few, many or a class for expanded clones.

TRBJ2-7	TRBD2	few	TRBV4-2	TGTGCCAGCAGCCAAGAAGCGGGAGGGTCCTACGAGCAGTACTTC	CASSQEAGGSYEQYF
TRBJ2-1	TRBD1	few	TRBV28	TGTGCCAGCAGGGGACAGGGGACCTACAATGAGCAGTTCTTC	CASRGQGTYNEQFF
TRBJ2-1	.	.	TRBV7-8	TGTGCCAGCAGCTTATTGGGCGGGGAACGCAATGAGCAGTTCTTC	CASSLLGGERNEQFF
TRBJ2-1	.	many	TRBV2	TGTGCCAGCAGTGCGGGTAATGAGCAGTTCTTC	CASSAGNEQFF
TRBJ2-2	TRBD1	few	TRBV11-2	TGTGCCAGCAGGGGGACAGGGGGCAGGAATTCGGGGGAGCTGTTTTTT	CASRGTGGRNSGELFF
TRBJ2-1	.	.	TRBV11-2	TGTGCCAGCAGCTTAGTGCGGGAATCACATGAGCAGTTCTTC	CASSLVRESHEQFF
TRBJ2-1	TRBD1	.	TRBV7-3	TGTGCCAGCAGCCCCGTTTTGGACAGGGGGTACAATGAGCAGTTCTTC	CASSPVLDRGYNEQFF
TRBJ2-1	TRBD1	many	TRBV20-1	TGCAGTGCCCACGTGGACAGGACCTACTCCTACAATGAGCAGTTCTTC	CSAHVDRTYSYNEQFF
TRBJ1-2	.	.	TRBV24-1	TGTGCCACCAGTGAACGGGGACGAGATGGCTACACCTTC	CATSERGRDGYTF
TRBJ2-1	TRBD2	few	TRBV20-1	TGCAGTGCTAGAGGAGCGGGGGCGCCTAACAATGAGCAGTTCTTC	CSARGAGAPNNEQFF
TRBJ1-1	.	.	TRBV20-1	TGCAGTGCTAGAGATGGGGGCCGCGACACTGAAGCTTTCTTT	CSARDGGRDTEAFF
TRBJ2-3	TRBD2	.	TRBV20-1	TGCAGTGCTAGAGGATCGGGACTAGCGGGCCTGGATACGCAGTATTTT	CSARGSGLAGLDTQYF
TRBJ2-7	.	.	TRBV5-1	TGCGCCAGCAGCTTGCACACCGGACCCGCCTACGAGCAGTACTTC	CASSLHTGPAYEQYF
TRBJ1-2	TRBD1	.	TRBV12-3/TRBV12-4	TGTGCCAGCAGTTTAGCGGGGGACAGCAACTATGGCTACACCTTC	CASSLAGDSNYGYTF
TRBJ2-1	.	.	TRBV15	TGTGCCACCAGCAGAGATTATGATGAGCAGTTCTTC	CATSRDYDEQFF
TRBJ1-1	.	.	TRBV4-2	TGTGCCAGCAGCCAAGACCCCTCTACAGGGTCTCATGCTTTCTTT	CASSQDPSTGSHAFF
TRBJ2-1	TRBD1	.	TRBV29-1	TGCAGCGTTGAAGATCGACAGGGGGCTGGCGAGCAGTTCTTC	CSVEDRQGAGEQFF
TRBJ2-7	TRBD2	.	TRBV9	TGTGCCAGCAGCGTGAGGGAGCTAGCGGGACCCTACGAGCAGTACTTC	CASSVRELAGPYEQYF
TRBJ2-4	TRBD2	few	TRBV15	TGTGCCACCAGCCCCAGCAGCGGGACTCAAAACATTCAGTACTTC	CATSPSSGTQNIQYF
TRBJ2-5	.	few	TRBV20-1	TGCAGTGCTAAAGAAGCGGAATCTAATGAAGAGACCCAGTACTTC	CSAKEAESNEETQYF
TRBJ1-2	TRBD1	.	TRBV5-6	TGTGCCAGCGCAGGGGGCGCGGGTCTTGGCTACACCTTC	CASAGGAGLGYTF
TRBJ2-3	.	few	TRBV18	TGTGCCAGCTCACCACAGGGCCATACGCAGTATTTT	CASSPQGHTQYF
TRBJ1-1	TRBD1	few	TRBV15	TGTGCCACCACCCGAAGGAAGGGGGCAGAATTGAACACTGAAGCTTTCTTT	CATTRRKGAELNTEAFF
TRBJ2-7	.	.	TRBV27	TGTGCCAGCAGTTTGAGAGCCACCTACGAGCAGTACTTC	CASSLRATYEQYF
TRBJ2-3	.	once	TRBV7-9	TGTGCCAGCAGCCCCCGACTTTCAGATACGCAGTATTTT	CASSPRLSDTQYF
TRBJ2-1	.	few	TRBV18	TGTGCCAGCTCACCACGGGGCGGGGCGGAGCAGTTCTTC	CASSPRGGAEQFF
TRBJ2-3	.	few	TRBV5-6	TGTGCCAGCAGCTTGAGTAGGGTACCAGATACGCAGTATTTT	CASSLSRVPDTQYF
TRBJ2-4	TRBD1	few	TRBV10-3	TGTGCCATCAGTGAGTCGGGGACAGAAAACATTCAGTACTTC	CAISESGTENIQYF
TRBJ2-3	.	.	TRBV7-2	TGTGCCAGCTCCCCTAAAACGAGGTCAGCGGGAGATACGCAGTATTTT	CASSPKTRSAGDTQYF
TRBJ1-1	.	.	TRBV6-5	TGTGCCAGCAGCCCCCGGGGTGGTGAAGCTTTCTTT	CASSPRGGEAFF
TRBJ2-7	.	.	TRBV29-1	TGCAGCGTTTTCCACTACGAGCAGTACTTC	CSVFHYEQYF
TRBJ1-6	.	.	TRBV20-1	TGCAGTGCTGCCGGCCTTGGGAGCACACAGAGTTCACCCCTCCACTTT	CSAAGLGSTQSSPLHF
TRBJ2-3	.	.	TRBV28	TGTGCCAGCAACCTTAACGCGGGCGGGCAGGTAGATACGCAGTATTTT	CASNLNAGGQVDTQYF
TRBJ1-1	.	.	TRBV9	TGTGCCAGCAGCCCTAATCCATCGTGGGGCACTGAAGCTTTCTTT	CASSPNPSWGTEAFF
TRBJ1-1	.	few	TRBV4-1	TGCGCCAGCAGCCCCCGGGGATTTAACACTGAAGCTTTCTTT	CASSPRGFNTEAFF
TRBJ1-2	.	.	TRBV20-1	TGCAGTGCTACCGGGGCCCTGGTTAGCTATGGCTACACCTTC	CSATGALVSYGYTF
TRBJ1-5	TRBD1	.	TRBV5-5	TGTGCCAGCAGCCCCAGGGGGGGAAGCAATCAGCCCCAGCATTTT	CASSPRGGSNQPQHF
TRBJ1-2	.	.	TRBV7-2	TGTGCCAGCAGCTTAGTAGGGGCGAGCTATGGCTACACCTTC	CASSLVGASYGYTF
TRBJ2-7	TRBD2	.	TRBV30	TGTGCCTGGGCCGTGGGACTAGCGGGCTACGAGCAGTACTTC	CAWAVGLAGYEQYF
TRBJ2-7	.	once	TRBV20-1	TGCAGTGCTAGAGATCAGGGAAGAGACTACGAGCAGTACTTC	CSARDQGRDYEQYF
TRBJ2-5	TRBD1	.	TRBV10-3	TGTGCCATCAGCAGCCCCACAGGGGTTCAAGAGACCCAGTACTTC	CAISSPTGVQETQYF
TRBJ2-1	.	.	TRBV6-5	TGTGCCAGCAGTTACTCGATTTGGATAGGTGGTGAGCAGTTCTTC	CASSYSIWIGGEQFF